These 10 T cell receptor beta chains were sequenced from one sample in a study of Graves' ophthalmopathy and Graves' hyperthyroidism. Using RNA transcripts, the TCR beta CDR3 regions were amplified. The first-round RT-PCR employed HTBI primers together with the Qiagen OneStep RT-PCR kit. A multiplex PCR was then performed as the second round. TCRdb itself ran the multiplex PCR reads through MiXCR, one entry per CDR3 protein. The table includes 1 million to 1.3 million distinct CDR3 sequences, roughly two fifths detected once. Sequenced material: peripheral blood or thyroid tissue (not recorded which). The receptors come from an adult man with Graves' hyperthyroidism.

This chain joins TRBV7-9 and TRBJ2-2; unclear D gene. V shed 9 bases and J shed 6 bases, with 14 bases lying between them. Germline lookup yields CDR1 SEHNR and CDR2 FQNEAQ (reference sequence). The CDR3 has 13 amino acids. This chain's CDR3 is CASRATRPGELFF. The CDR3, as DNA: TGTGCCAGTAGGGCGACTCGTCCCGGGGAGCTGTTTTTT. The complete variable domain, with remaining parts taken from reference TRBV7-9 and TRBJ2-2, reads DTGVSQNPRHKITKRGQNVTFRCDPISEHNRLYWYRQTLGQGPEFLTYFQNEAQLEKSRLLSDRFSAERPKGSFSTLEIQRTEQGDSAMYLCASRATRPGELFFGEGSRLTVL.

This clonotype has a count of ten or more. DNA of the CDR3: TGTGCCAGTAGTCAAGGAACGGGACAGGGCGGTGAAAAACTGTTTTTT. It codes for CASSQGTGQGGEKLFF. This rearrangement joins TRBV19 to TRBJ1-4; 9 positions agree with TRBD1. The ends lost 5 bases at V and 7 bases at J; junction bases unmatched: 11. The V gene's germline CDR1 is LNHDA and CDR2 SQIVND (reference sequence). This CDR3 region has 16 residues.

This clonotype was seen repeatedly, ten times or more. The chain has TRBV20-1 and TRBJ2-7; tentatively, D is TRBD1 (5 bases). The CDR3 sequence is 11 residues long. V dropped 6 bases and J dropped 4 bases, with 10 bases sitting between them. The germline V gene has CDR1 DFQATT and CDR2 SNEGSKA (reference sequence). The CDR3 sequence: CSARRGYEQYF. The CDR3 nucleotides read TGCAGTGCCCGAAGGGGTTACGAGCAGTACTTC.

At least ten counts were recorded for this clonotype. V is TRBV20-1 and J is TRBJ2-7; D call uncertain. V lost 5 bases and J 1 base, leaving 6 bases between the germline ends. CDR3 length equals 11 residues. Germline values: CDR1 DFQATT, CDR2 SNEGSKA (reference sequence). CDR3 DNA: TGCAGTGCTCTCGTATCCTACGAGCAGTACTTC. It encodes CSALVSYEQYF.

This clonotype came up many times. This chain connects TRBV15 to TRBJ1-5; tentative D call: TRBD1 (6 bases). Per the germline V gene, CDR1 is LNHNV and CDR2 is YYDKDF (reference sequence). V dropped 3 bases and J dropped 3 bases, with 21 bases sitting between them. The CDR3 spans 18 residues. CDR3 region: CATSSSLGQGRDNQPQHF. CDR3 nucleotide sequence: TGTGCCACCAGCAGTTCCCTGGGACAAGGGAGGGACAATCAGCCCCAGCATTTT.

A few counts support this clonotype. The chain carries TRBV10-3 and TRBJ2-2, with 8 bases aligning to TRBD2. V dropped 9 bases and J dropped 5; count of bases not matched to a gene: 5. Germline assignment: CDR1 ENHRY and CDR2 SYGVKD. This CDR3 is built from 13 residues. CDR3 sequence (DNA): TGTGCCATACCGGGCGGGAGGACCGGGGAGCTGTTTTTT. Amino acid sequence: CAIPGGRTGELFF.

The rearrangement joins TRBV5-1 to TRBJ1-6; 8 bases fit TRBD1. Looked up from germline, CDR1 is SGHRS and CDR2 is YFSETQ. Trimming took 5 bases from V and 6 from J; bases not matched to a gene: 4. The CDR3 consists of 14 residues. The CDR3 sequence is CASRAGQGNSPLHF. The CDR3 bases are TGCGCCAGCAGGGCTGGACAGGGTAATTCACCCCTCCACTTT.

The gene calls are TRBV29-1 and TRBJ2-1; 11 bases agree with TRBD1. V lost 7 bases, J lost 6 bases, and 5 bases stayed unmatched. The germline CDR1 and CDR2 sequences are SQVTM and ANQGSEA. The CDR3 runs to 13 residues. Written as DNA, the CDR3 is TGCAGCGGTGGACAGGGGGCTGTCAATGAGCAGTTCTTC. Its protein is CSGGQGAVNEQFF.

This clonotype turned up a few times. CDR3 nucleotide sequence: TGTGCCAGCAGACCTCCGATTGGGGGGAATTCACCCCTCCACTTT. This gives the protein CASRPPIGGNSPLHF. This sequence joins TRBV2 and TRBJ1-6, with D possibly matching TRBD1 (5 bases). Germline V gene lookup returns CDR1 SNHLY and CDR2 FYNNEI. This CDR3 spans 15 amino acids. Trimming shortened V by 6 bases and J by 7 bases, and 16 bases separated the two germline ends.

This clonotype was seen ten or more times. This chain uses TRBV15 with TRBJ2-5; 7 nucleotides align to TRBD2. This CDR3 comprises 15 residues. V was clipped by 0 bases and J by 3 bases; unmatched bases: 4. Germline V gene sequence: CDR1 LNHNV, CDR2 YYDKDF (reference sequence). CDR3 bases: TGTGCCACCAGCAGAGATCTTCGGGAGGAAGAGACCCAGTACTTC. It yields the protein CATSRDLREEETQYF.